This T cell receptor (beta chain) was identified during a study of shared clonotypes between healthy human individuals. V lost 8 bases to trimming and J lost 7 bases, with 20 bases between them. CDR3 size: 15 residues. CDR1 is MNHNS, CDR2 SASEGT, per germline. TCRdb keeps only in-frame clones here, not all; method: immunoSEQ multiplex PCR. The sample lists roughly 500,000 clones, 95% to 97% occurring once. The sequencing input was naive CD4+ T cells sorted from blood. Subset specified: CD45RA+ positively selected. This TCR derives from a woman aged 30 to 39 in good health. The chain combines TRBV6-1 with TRBJ1-4; tentatively, D is TRBD1 (5 bases). CDR3 loop: CASQRGGWFSEKLFF. The CDR3, as DNA: TGTGCCAGCCAACGGGGGGGGTGGTTTAGTGAAAAACTGTTTTTT.